This entry describes one TCR beta chain. What it binds is unknown. Axillary draining lymph nodes of breast cancer patients supplied the node samples. This specimen belongs to a study of breast tumors, draining lymph nodes, adjacent tissues. General study points: Tumor T cell lymph node origin was a supported hypothesis, not proven. Tumor repertoires ranked between lymph nodes and nontumor tissue in diversity, with V and J gene preferences.

The J segment lost 6 bases and the V segment lost 0 bases, leaving 8 bases of the junction unmatched. This CDR3 comprises 15 residues. Germline V CDR1 and CDR2: SGHRS, YFSETQ. TCRdb fed the multiplex PCR reads into MiXCR, producing one record per CDR3 protein. The repertoire holds 80,000 to 130,000 distinct CDR3 sequences, with less than 25% as singletons. The V call is TRBV5-1, the J call TRBJ2-7; 8 bases agree with TRBD2. The receptor was isolated from a female donor with breast cancer. Some clones in this sample may be carry-over from other donors' samples. The sample was axillary lymph node tissue. CDR3: CASSLDTGGPIEQYF. The CDR3 region has the DNA TGCGCCAGCAGCTTGGATACGGGAGGGCCGATCGAGCAGTACTTC. Complete variable domain (other parts from reference TRBV5-1 and TRBJ2-7): KAGVTQTPRYLIKTRGQQVTLSCSPISGHRSVSWYQQTPGQGLQFLFEYFSETQRNKGNFPGRFSGRQFSNSRSEMNVSTLELGDSALYLCASSLDTGGPIEQYFGPGTRLTVT.